Listed below are T cell receptor beta chains from one sample, sequenced in a study of T cells in localized non-small cell lung cancer. Repertoires were generated with immunoSEQ multiplex PCR, while TCRdb's copy carries only in-frame clones and drops some. Altogether approximately 22,000 clones are present, around nine tenths being singletons, with the ten largest covering around 7%. The sequencing used peripheral blood, collected before any cancer treatment. Receptor source: a male donor at least 60 years old with stage I squamous cell lung carcinoma. Each CDR3 is given with its conserved first and last residue. A D gene is named only where the DNA matches it firmly. Clone size is not always given. Where it is, it says once, few, many or a class for expanded clones.

d_gene	v_gene	abundance	j_gene	CDR3aa	CDR3nt
TRBD1	TRBV30	-	TRBJ1-1	CAWKTGQVNTEAFF	TGTGCCTGGAAGACGGGACAGGTTAACACTGAAGCTTTCTTT
-	TRBV27	-	TRBJ2-4	CASSLSAGERNIQYF	TGTGCCAGCAGTTTATCGGCAGGGGAAAGAAACATTCAGTACTTC
TRBD1	TRBV28	-	TRBJ1-3	CASSPGQRPSGNTIYF	TGTGCCAGCAGCCCGGGACAGCGCCCCTCTGGAAACACCATATATTTT
-	TRBV27	once	TRBJ2-1	CASSLSLGGNYYNEQFF	TGTGCCAGCAGTTTATCCTTGGGCGGGAACTATTACAATGAGCAGTTCTTC
TRBD1	TRBV7-8	-	TRBJ2-7	CASSLSPGQNYEQYF	TGTGCCAGCAGCTTATCCCCGGGACAGAACTACGAGCAGTACTTC
-	TRBV28	-	TRBJ2-7	CASSSNGNLLPYEQYF	TGTGCCAGCAGCTCTAACGGGAATCTCTTACCTTACGAGCAGTACTTC
-	TRBV5-1	-	TRBJ1-1	CASSLEAANTEAFF	TGCGCCAGCAGCTTGGAGGCAGCAAACACTGAAGCTTTCTTT
TRBD1	TRBV7-9	-	TRBJ2-7	CASSVVGQDVSYEQYF	TGTGCCAGCAGCGTAGTAGGACAGGATGTCTCCTACGAGCAGTACTTC
-	TRBV5-1	-	TRBJ2-2	CASSFGGTVATGELFF	TGCGCCAGCAGCTTTGGAGGGACGGTAGCCACCGGGGAGCTGTTTTTT
TRBD2	TRBV12-5	-	TRBJ2-7	CASGAAGGVYEQYF	TGTGCTAGTGGGGCTGCGGGGGGGGTCTACGAGCAGTACTTC
-	TRBV5-1	once	TRBJ1-1	CASSGLDSFSMNTEAFF	TGCGCCAGCAGCGGGCTGGACAGCTTCTCTATGAACACTGAAGCTTTCTTT
TRBD1	TRBV29-1	-	TRBJ1-2	CSVGQGAHGYTF	TGCAGCGTTGGACAGGGGGCTCATGGCTACACCTTC
-	TRBV5-4	-	TRBJ1-6	CASSTRRAGVNSPLHF	TGTGCCAGCAGCACGAGGAGGGCCGGGGTCAATTCACCCCTCCACTTT
TRBD1	TRBV5-1	-	TRBJ2-1	CASSLASTGDEQFF	TGCGCCAGCAGCTTGGCATCGACAGGGGATGAGCAGTTCTTC
TRBD1	TRBV7-3	-	TRBJ2-2	CASSLRGPGQGNTGELFF	TGTGCCAGCAGCTTAAGGGGACCGGGACAGGGGAACACCGGGGAGCTGTTTTTT
-	TRBV2	-	TRBJ1-1	CASKSRALNTEAFF	TGTGCCAGCAAATCCAGGGCCCTGAACACTGAAGCTTTCTTT
-	TRBV12-5	-	TRBJ1-2	CASGLGSPLNYGYTF	TGTGCTAGTGGTTTAGGGTCCCCCCTTAACTATGGCTACACCTTC
-	TRBV5-1	-	TRBJ2-1	CASSLGTSYNEQFF	TGCGCCAGCAGCTTGGGAACCTCCTACAATGAGCAGTTCTTC
-	TRBV7-9	-	TRBJ2-5	CASSPVGETQYF	TGTGCCAGCAGCCCGGTAGGGGAGACCCAGTACTTC
TRBD2	TRBV7-3	-	TRBJ2-2	CASSDKTSGTNTGELFF	TGTGCCAGCAGTGACAAGACTAGCGGGACGAACACCGGGGAGCTGTTTTTT
TRBD1	TRBV6-6	once	TRBJ2-1	CASSHRTGTPEQFF	TGTGCCAGCAGCCACCGGACAGGGACGCCTGAGCAGTTCTTC
TRBD1	TRBV19	-	TRBJ1-4	CASRTTGGTNEKLFF	TGTGCCAGTAGAACAACAGGGGGCACGAATGAAAAACTGTTTTTT
-	TRBV7-2	-	TRBJ2-1	CASSLAGNRNNEQFF	TGTGCCAGCAGCTTAGCGGGTAATCGGAACAATGAGCAGTTCTTC
-	TRBV5-1	-	TRBJ1-1	CASSLDISNTEAFF	TGCGCCAGCAGCTTGGACATCTCGAACACTGAAGCTTTCTTT
-	TRBV2	-	TRBJ2-3	CASSRGLADTQYF	TGTGCCAGCAGTAGGGGACTCGCAGATACGCAGTATTTT
TRBD1	TRBV7-6	-	TRBJ1-6	CASSYGGTGLSPLHF	TGTGCCAGCAGCTACGGGGGGACAGGATTGTCACCCCTCCACTTT
-	TRBV30	-	TRBJ2-3	CAWSAPGVITDTQYF	TGTGCCTGGAGCGCTCCAGGGGTAATCACAGATACGCAGTATTTT
-	TRBV19	-	TRBJ1-5	CASSWMDQPQHF	TGTGCCAGTAGTTGGATGGATCAGCCCCAGCATTTT
TRBD1	TRBV6-6	-	TRBJ1-1	CASSSRQGTNTEAFF	TGTGCCAGCAGCTCCCGACAGGGGACTAACACTGAAGCTTTCTTT
-	TRBV6-1	-	TRBJ1-2	CASSLDENYGYTF	TGTGCCAGCAGCCTGGACGAAAACTATGGCTACACCTTC
-	TRBV5-1	-	TRBJ2-7	CASTPWTAVSYEQYF	TGCGCCAGCACTCCTTGGACGGCTGTCTCCTACGAGCAGTACTTC
-	TRBV5-4	-	TRBJ1-1	CASSLEGDVFTEAFF	TGTGCCAGCAGCTTAGAAGGGGATGTTTTCACTGAAGCTTTCTTT
TRBD1	TRBV9	-	TRBJ2-1	CASSPDRASYNEQFF	TGTGCCAGCAGCCCCGACAGGGCATCCTACAATGAGCAGTTCTTC
TRBD2	TRBV9	-	TRBJ2-1	CASSQALAGGLYEQFF	TGTGCCAGCAGTCAAGCTCTAGCGGGGGGTTTATATGAGCAGTTCTTC
-	TRBV7-2	-	TRBJ1-5	CASSSVLGVSGQPQHF	TGTGCCAGCAGCTCAGTTCTGGGGGTGTCGGGCCAGCCCCAGCATTTT
-	TRBV9	-	TRBJ1-1	CASSVDPTASNTEAFF	TGTGCCAGCAGCGTAGACCCGACAGCCTCCAACACTGAAGCTTTCTTT
-	TRBV28	-	TRBJ2-6	CASSYPPGGGGSGANVLTF	TGTGCCAGCAGTTACCCCCCAGGGGGCGGGGGCTCTGGGGCCAACGTCCTGACTTTC
-	TRBV29-1	-	TRBJ1-1	CSVERGNTEAFF	TGCAGCGTTGAAAGGGGGAACACTGAAGCTTTCTTT
-	TRBV27	-	TRBJ1-2	CASSFNSGRSGYTF	TGTGCCAGCAGTTTCAATTCAGGGCGTTCTGGCTACACCTTC
-	TRBV21-1	-	TRBJ2-5	CASSIGTSGEKGETQYF	TGTGCCAGCAGCATTGGGACTAGCGGGGAGAAGGGAGAGACCCAGTACTTC
-	TRBV28	-	TRBJ2-5	CASSDIETQYF	TGTGCCAGCAGTGATATAGAGACCCAGTACTTC
-	TRBV10-2	-	TRBJ1-1	CASSRSEVSGAEAFF	TGCGCCAGCAGCCGATCAGAGGTTAGCGGGGCTGAAGCTTTCTTT
-	TRBV29-1	-	TRBJ2-3	CSVASGYTDTQYF	TGCAGCGTCGCTTCAGGCTACACAGATACGCAGTATTTT
TRBD1	TRBV7-2	once	TRBJ2-7	CASSTYRGQQYF	TGTGCCAGCAGCACGTACAGGGGCCAGCAGTACTTC
TRBD1	TRBV5-1	once	TRBJ1-2	CASSADRGQEGYTF	TGCGCCAGCAGCGCGGACAGGGGGCAGGAAGGCTACACCTTC
-	TRBV27	-	TRBJ2-7	CASSSNRVGYEQYF	TGTGCCAGCTCGTCCAACCGGGTTGGGTACGAGCAGTACTTC